This TCR beta chain comes out of a study of cytomegalovirus exposure and HLA in healthy donors (dated 2017 in TCRdb). About the full investigation: In an earlier analysis of about 560 of the donors, 250 to 350 Gb of sequence data and approximately 120 million unique TCR beta sequences from some 170 million T cells were reported. A later genetic analysis took genome-wide SNP genotypes for about 55% of the roughly 700 donors and used that subset as a discovery cohort. Class I and class II HLA loci were covered by the typing at four-digit resolution. Every discovery cohort repertoire had been produced on one sequencing platform. An early release that covered 640 HLA-typed donors contained approximately 300 gigabases of sequencing data and tens of millions of unique TCR sequences. The aim of the study was to test whether cataloging public T cell receptors could identify signatures of past pathogen exposure. Four or five DR-DQ haplotypes were treated as single units for association and clustering because of strong linkage in the cohort. Typing coverage varied by locus: roughly 629-640 donors for A, B, C, DRB1 and DQB1; approximately 500 for DQA1; nearly 610 for DPA1; approximately 490 for DPB1. To predict cytomegalovirus infection status, the study combined high-throughput TCR immunosequencing, statistical association of individual TCRs with disease status, and machine learning. Rather than using new phenotypic data, the later analysis identified candidate immune exposures from TCR beta sequences and from how often those sequences occurred across donors. The study profiled the T cell repertoires of under 700 subjects by immunosequencing and related them to cytomegalovirus serostatus. On average, roughly 250,000 unique TCR beta nucleotide sequences were sequenced per donor among a few hundred genotyped donors of the cohort, with roughly 18% of those sequences being non-productive. In a later analysis, previously published TCR beta repertoires from roughly 710 donors were re-analyzed and high-resolution HLA genotyping was added so that TCR occurrence patterns could be studied. In addition to the first cohort of 500 to 850 subjects, a separate validation cohort of some 120 different subjects was used. An earlier analysis of 587 of the donors used high-throughput TCR beta sequencing to judge whether each TCR beta V gene segment behaved as functional or pseudogenic. Donor age, sex, ethnicity and CMV serostatus were compiled together with the repertoire data. Of the 398 genotyped donors, roughly 80% fell in the genetic ancestry cluster associated with self-reported Caucasian donors.

The germline V gene specifies SGHVS as CDR1 and FNYEAQ as CDR2. The V end gives up 4 bases and the J end 4 bases, leaving 5 bases in the junction not matched to a gene. From cysteine to phenylalanine, the CDR3 is 14 amino acids long. Of the read, only the CDR3 DNA is kept; its 42 bases are in frame from base 1. The cohort consisted of approximately 690 healthy bone marrow donors. At the time of sampling, all cohort members were nominally healthy, though unrecorded immune exposures were likely present. The donor tested CMV seropositive and was one of the 289 seropositive cohort members. Each donor provided a peripheral blood sample, and peripheral blood mononuclear cells were used for TCR beta sequencing. The Qiagen DNeasy Blood Extraction Kit was used to extract genomic DNA from the blood cell samples. Library method: the immunoSEQ multiplex PCR assay. For the multiplex PCR, a mixture combining 60 forward primers for TCR Vbeta segments and 13 reverse primers for TCR Jbeta segments was used. A multiplex PCR assay on genomic DNA amplified the CDR3 region of rearranged TCR beta genes. The Illumina HiSeq System was used to sequence the amplified TCR beta libraries as 87-base-pair reads. The original pipeline was this. A later analysis counted about 80 million unique TCR beta chains across the 550 to 700 repertoires, and 10 million to 11 million of these chains were shared by at least two donors. Raw reads were error-corrected and collapsed into unique sequences by a nearest-neighbor algorithm in which closely related sequences were merged to remove PCR and sequencing errors. CDR3 sequences were aligned to IMGT reference sequences to assign V, D and J gene segments. For a sequence to be retained, at least a six-nucleotide match to both a V gene segment and a J gene segment was required. A rearrangement was called productive if the CDR3 had no stop codons and remained in frame with V and J, and every other rearrangement was called non-productive. Following IMGT convention, CDR3 was defined as the stretch from the second conserved V-encoded cysteine to the conserved J-encoded phenylalanine. Sequences without an unambiguous match to a single V gene segment were excluded from the earlier analysis of 450 to 650 of the donors. An earlier analysis of fewer than 750 of the donors classified V segments as functional when productive rearrangements were above 56.7% and as segregating when the standard deviation between donors was above 5%. A statistical classification framework was built for diagnosing cytomegalovirus status from the catalog of TCR beta chain sequences. In a later analysis, TCR nucleotide sequences were compared against IMGT/GENE-DB human TR gene sequences so that V and J genes could be assigned. In a later analysis, CDR3 sequences and most-parsimonious VDJ recombination scenarios were assigned using the TCRdist pipeline. In a later analysis, every TCR beta chain was defined by the combination of its CDR3 amino acid sequence and its V-gene family, and reads without a unique V-gene family were dropped. A later analysis removed 592 highly shared, low-generation-probability nucleotide sequences to deal with suspected cross-contamination and a sequencing artifact. In a later analysis, a clonal expansion index for each public chain was calculated from normalized within-repertoire ranks of inferred template counts. In a later analysis, generation probabilities were computed with a VDJ recombination model fitted to out-of-frame rearrangements, and the resulting probabilities were checked against IGoR. In a later analysis, TCR-TCR, TCR-HLA and TCR-CMV co-occurrence was scored with hypergeometric tests, and a repertoire-size bias correction was applied to TCR pairs. False discovery rates were estimated in a later analysis by permuting HLA or CMV assignments 20 times. A later analysis grouped co-occurring TCRs with DBSCAN, adding TCRdist sequence similarity when clustering within HLA-allele-positive subsets. Co-occurrence clustering excluded repertoires with fewer than 30,000 or more than 120,000 public chains, plus five with anomalous nucleotide sharing. TCRdb carries this immuneACCESS record with in-frame sequences only. Its versions omit some clonotypes, under half of them owing to an unresolved V gene in the studies checked, with the rest unexplained. V, J and clone size are those of that table, while D and trimming were read from the DNA. This sample gives under 60,000 clones in total; roughly 77% of them show up just once. Together, the top ten hold 3.3% of the sample.

A word on this clone: The antigen it binds to is not known. Per-base quality was not reported, and no clone a single base away is much larger than it.

General conclusions and limits of the study: In vitro tests confirmed that three of the cytomegalovirus-associated TCR beta chains recognize cytomegalovirus antigens. Because HLA typing was unavailable for some donors at each locus, only the typed subset was used in association tests. Presence/absence analyses assumed roughly uniform sequencing depth across donors, an assumption that may not hold. According to a later analysis, TCR association rates differed among HLA loci, with DRB1 alleles showing the most associated TCRs and HLA-C alleles showing the fewest. V-gene and J-gene trimming of TCR beta chains was associated with a missense DCLRE1C variant in a later genetic analysis, and the association was replicated in an independent cohort. Only TCR beta chains were sequenced in this cohort, and the absence of alpha or paired-chain data limited detectable features. Correlated functional status among segregating V segments might be attributable to linkage disequilibrium, but an unknown experimental factor could not be ruled out. The study listed 164 TCR beta chains as associated with cytomegalovirus. The 87-base-pair reads could not distinguish some IMGT-functional V segments, including TRBV6-2 and TRBV6-3, so those segments were excluded. Most CMV-associated TCR beta chains appeared to be HLA-restricted in a later analysis, and the HLA associations seemed to be driven largely by CMV exposure. In an earlier analysis of some 540 of the donors, most TCR beta V segments appeared in productive rearrangements about 87% or about 30% of the time, broadly matching IMGT annotations. The sequencing pipeline was judged likely to have produced a cluster of highly shared sequence variants as a technical artifact. Cytomegalovirus status was reported to be diagnosed by the classifier with high specificity and sensitivity in both the original and validation cohorts. According to the authors, the approach could potentially be generalized to other disease states and immunological phenotypes. When HLA alleles, especially DR and DQ, strongly co-occurred, TCR associations were difficult to assign to individual alleles. A later analysis found that HLA-associated TCR beta chains were more clonally expanded and had lower generation probabilities than equally common non-associated chains. A further reported finding was that TCR beta sequences accurately predicted the HLA-A and HLA-B alleles for most subjects in the first cohort. Immune exposure information for the cohort was limited to CMV serostatus. Compared with the 666-donor mean, donors in an Asian-associated ancestry cluster had fewer N-insertions in productive TCRs, according to a later genetic analysis. In a later analysis, about 16,000 TCR beta sequences were associated with specific HLA alleles at a false discovery rate of 0.05. Because counts were too low, some 17 rarely observed V segments, including chromosome 9 orphons, were excluded from the earlier analysis of around 640 of the donors. In a later analysis, several top co-occurrence clusters were reported to appear linked to parvovirus B19, influenza, CMV and Epstein-Barr virus. Across donors, most TCR sequences were observed very rarely, whereas some public TCRs were present in many individuals.

The sample taken for sequencing was PBMCs. The TCR was taken from a woman in her thirties or forties in good health and CMV-seropositive. Here the chain combines TRBV7-6 and TRBJ2-3; the junction holds 7 bases that match TRBD1. The CDR3 region reads CASSSRTGPDTQYF. The sequenced DNA: TGTGCCAGCAGCTCGCGGACAGGACCAGATACGCAGTATTTT.